This TCR beta chain is drawn from a study of response to subunit inactivated influenza vaccine. The CDR3 sequence is 12 residues long. V was trimmed by 5 bases and J by 4 bases, leaving 6 bases between them. This clonotype occurred many times. In TCRdb, the RT-PCR reads were re-called with MiXCR into one record per CDR3 protein. The table lists approximately 570,000 distinct CDR3 sequences, 6.5% to 8% of them singletons. The rearrangement links TRBV12-3 or TRBV12-4 to TRBJ1-5; perhaps TRBD1 as D (5 bases). Sequenced here: PBMCs from blood, sampled around 25 months after vaccination. The clonotype comes from a man aged 50 to 75 who received an inactivated influenza vaccine. The CDR3 sequence is CASSRTNQPQHF. CDR3 DNA: TGTGCCAGCAGTCGGACAAATCAGCCCCAGCATTTT.